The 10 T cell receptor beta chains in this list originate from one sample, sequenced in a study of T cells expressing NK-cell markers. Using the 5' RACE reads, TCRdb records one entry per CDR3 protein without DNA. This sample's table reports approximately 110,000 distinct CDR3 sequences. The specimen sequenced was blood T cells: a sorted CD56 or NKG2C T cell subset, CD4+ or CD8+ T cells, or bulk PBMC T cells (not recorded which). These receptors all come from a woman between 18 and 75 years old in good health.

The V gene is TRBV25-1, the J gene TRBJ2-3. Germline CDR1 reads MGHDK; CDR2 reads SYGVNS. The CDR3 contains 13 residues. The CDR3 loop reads CASSDRETDTQYF.

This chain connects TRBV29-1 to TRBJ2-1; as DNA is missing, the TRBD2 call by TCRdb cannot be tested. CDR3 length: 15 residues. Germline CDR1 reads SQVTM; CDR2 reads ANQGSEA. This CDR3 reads CSVEGTSGVSDEQFF.

The CDR3 loop is CASSYSSRTSGRADTDTQYF. This chain connects TRBV6-2 or TRBV6-3 to TRBJ2-3; TCRdb returns TRBD2, unconfirmable since there is no DNA. This CDR3 has 20 amino acids. Germline CDR1 MNHEY, CDR2 SVGEGT.

The CDR3 sequence: CASSPGLRREQYF. The V and J genes are TRBV7-2 and TRBJ2-7; TCRdb picks TRBD2, but there is no DNA to check that call. CDR3 length: 13 residues. From germline, CDR1 is SGHTA and CDR2 FQGNSA.

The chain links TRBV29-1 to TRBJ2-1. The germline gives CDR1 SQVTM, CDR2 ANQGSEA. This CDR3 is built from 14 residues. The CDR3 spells CSVELREAYNEQFF.

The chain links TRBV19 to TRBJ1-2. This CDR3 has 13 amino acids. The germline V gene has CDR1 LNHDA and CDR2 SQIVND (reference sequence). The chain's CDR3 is CASSLAAYYGYTF.

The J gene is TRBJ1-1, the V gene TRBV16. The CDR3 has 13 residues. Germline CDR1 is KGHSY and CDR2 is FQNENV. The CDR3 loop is CASSRELSTEAFF.

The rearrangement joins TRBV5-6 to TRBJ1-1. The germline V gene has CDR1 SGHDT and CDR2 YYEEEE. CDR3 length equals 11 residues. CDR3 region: CASSSNTEAFF.

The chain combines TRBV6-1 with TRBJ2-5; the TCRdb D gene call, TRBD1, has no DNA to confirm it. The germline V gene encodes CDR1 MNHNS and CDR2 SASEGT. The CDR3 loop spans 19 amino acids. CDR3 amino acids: CASRPYPPGTSGYKETQYF.

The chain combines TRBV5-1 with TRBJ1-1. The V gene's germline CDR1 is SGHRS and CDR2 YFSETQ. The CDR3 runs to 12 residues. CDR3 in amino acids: CASSLEGTEAFF.